This T cell receptor (beta chain) was identified during a study of blood T cell repertoires in COVID-19. Germline CDR1 and CDR2: MGHRA and YSYEKL. V lost 0 bases and J lost 3, with 18 bases in between. The CDR3 length is 18 residues. The data were produced by immunoSEQ multiplex PCR, yet TCRdb's version contains in-frame clones alone and is incomplete. Of about 240,000 clones in the sample, more than 75% were seen once. This chain joins TRBV4-1 and TRBJ2-1, with D perhaps TRBD1 (6 bases). The sequence was obtained from a woman aged 55-70 years with active or convalescent COVID-19. Specimen: peripheral blood. The CDR3 loop reads CASSQDRAPGAIYNEQFF. In nucleotides, the CDR3 is TGCGCCAGCAGCCAAGATAGGGCCCCAGGGGCTATCTACAATGAGCAGTTCTTC.